These 15 T cell receptor beta chains share one sample of origin, sequenced in a study of cytomegalovirus exposure and HLA in healthy donors. TCRdb's copy holds only in-frame clones and misses some; the assay was immunoSEQ multiplex PCR. This sample has more than 150,000 clones; more than 75% occur once, and the top ten carry around 3%. Sequencing input: PBMCs. These receptors were obtained from a man younger than 35 in good health and CMV-seronegative.

The chain has TRBV2 and TRBJ1-5, with TRBD1 identical over 7 bases. The CDR3 extends over 14 amino acids. Germline V gives CDR1 SNHLY, CDR2 FYNNEI. The trim removed 5 bases at V and 2 bases at J, leaving 3 bases unmatched. The CDR3 sequence is CASSRTGGNQPQHF. The CDR3 nucleotides read TGTGCCAGCAGTAGGACAGGAGGCAATCAGCCCCAGCATTTT.

V and J are TRBV4-1 and TRBJ1-1; a weak D match, TRBD1 (6 bases). Trimming removed 1 base from V and 3 bases from J, with 12 bases in between. This CDR3 is built from 15 residues. Germline assignment: CDR1 MGHRA and CDR2 YSYEKL. The CDR3 here is CASSQVAGADTEAFF. DNA of the CDR3: TGCGCCAGCAGCCAAGTGGCAGGGGCGGACACTGAAGCTTTCTTT.

The chain joins TRBV18 to TRBJ2-1; TRBD2 matches 7 bases. Germline CDR1 KGHSH, CDR2 LQKENI. This CDR3 is 15 amino acids long. With V trimmed by 4 bases and J by 4 bases, 7 bases remained unmatched. CDR3 nucleotide sequence: TGTGCCAGCTCACGGGCGGGACTACGGTACAATGAGCAGTTCTTC. Its translation: CASSRAGLRYNEQFF.

The gene calls are TRBV5-6 and TRBJ1-2; D is possibly TRBD1 (5 bases). Germline V CDR1 and CDR2: SGHDT, YYEEEE. The V end lost 3 bases, the J end lost 10 bases, and 13 bases lay between the germline ends. This CDR3 is built from 12 residues. CDR3 DNA: TGTGCCAGCAGCTGGGGACTCCTGGACTACACCTTC. It encodes CASSWGLLDYTF.

This chain links TRBV21-1 with TRBJ1-1. TRBV21-1 is a pseudogene locus. The CDR3 totals 15 residues. In nucleotides, the CDR3 is TGTGCCAGCAGCAAAGAGGCGGGACGAGGCACTGAAGCTTTCTTT. Residues: CASSKEAGRGTEAFF.

This chain links TRBV7-2 with TRBJ1-5; D gene ambiguous. From germline, CDR1 is SGHTA and CDR2 FQGNSA. V was cut by 2 bases and J by 5 bases, with 13 bases left in between. The CDR3 sequence is 15 residues long. In DNA, the CDR3 is TGTGCCAGCAGCTTAACGGTAGAGTCCTATCAGCCCCAGCATTTT. The encoded protein is CASSLTVESYQPQHF.

The chain combines TRBV5-4 with TRBJ1-1; D gene uncertain. The V end was cut by 3 bases, the J end by 4 bases, with 10 bases between. CDR1 and CDR2 from the germline V gene are SGHNT and YYREEE (reference sequence). The CDR3 covers 13 residues. The CDR3 nucleotides are TGTGCCAGCAGCTGGGCAGGTTCCACTGAAGCTTTCTTT. It translates to CASSWAGSTEAFF.

The V gene is TRBV28, the J gene TRBJ2-1; maybe TRBD2 (7 bases). CDR3 length: 13 amino acids. Between the trimmed V and J ends, which lost 11 bases and 2 bases, there was a span of 13 bases. The germline V gene has CDR1 MDHEN and CDR2 SYDVKM. CDR3 sequence (DNA): TGTGCCGGCGCGGGGGCAACCTACAATGAGCAGTTCTTC. This encodes CAGAGATYNEQFF.

This clone came up once. The chain employs TRBV9 and TRBJ2-3, with 14 bases that match TRBD2. Losses at the gene ends were 3 bases for V and 5 bases for J; bases not matched to a gene: 11. The CDR3 is made up of 18 amino acids. CDR1 is SGDLS, CDR2 YYNGEE, per germline. CDR3 loop: CASSAPGTSGSKGDTQYF. The CDR3 bases are TGTGCCAGCAGCGCGCCCGGGACTAGCGGGAGCAAGGGAGATACGCAGTATTTT.

This clone was observed a single time. V gene TRBV2 combines with J gene TRBJ1-6; D is perhaps TRBD1 (6 bases). This CDR3 has 13 residues. From germline, CDR1 is SNHLY and CDR2 FYNNEI. V lost 7 bases to trimming and J lost 10 bases, with 14 bases between them. CDR3 nucleotides: TGTGCCAGCAAGGGGCCAGGGGTATCACCCCTCCACTTT. Its protein is CASKGPGVSPLHF. Full variable domain (remainder filled in from reference TRBV2 and TRBJ1-6): EPEVTQTPSHQVTQMGQEVILRCVPISNHLYFYWYRQILGQKVEFLVSFYNNEISEKSEIFDDQFSVERPDGSNFTLKIRSTKLEDSAMYFCASKGPGVSPLHFGNGTRLTVT.

The V and J genes are TRBV5-1 and TRBJ1-6, with unresolved D. The CDR3 loop spans 19 amino acids. Per the germline V gene, CDR1 is SGHRS and CDR2 is YFSETQ. V lost 2 bases and J lost 0, with 18 bases in between. CDR3 DNA sequence: TGCGCCAGCAGCTTACTGGGCGGGCGAGGGAGCTCCTATAATTCACCCCTCCACTTT. It encodes CASSLLGGRGSSYNSPLHF.

This rearrangement joins TRBV6-6 to TRBJ2-2, with 7 bases aligning to TRBD2. This CDR3 is built from 15 residues. Germline V gene sequence: CDR1 MNHNY, CDR2 SVGAGI (reference sequence). J lost 4 bases, V lost 6 bases, and 8 bases had no gene match. The CDR3, as DNA: TGTGCCAGCAGGGGAGGGACTGCAATCACCGGGGAGCTGTTTTTT. Protein product: CASRGGTAITGELFF.

This chain connects TRBV27 to TRBJ2-3, with 8 bases that match TRBD2. Trimming cost V 8 bases and J 6 bases; bases outside gene matches: 10. CDR1 is MNHEY, CDR2 SMNVEV, per germline (reference sequence). The CDR3 sequence is 14 residues long. The CDR3 reads CASSLFPGGDTQYF. Written as DNA, the CDR3 is TGTGCCAGCTCGTTATTTCCGGGAGGGGATACGCAGTATTTT.

The chain links TRBV5-6 to TRBJ1-2; D is possibly TRBD1 (6 bases). This CDR3 has 12 amino acids. V was trimmed by 4 bases and J by 12 bases, leaving 16 bases between them. Per the germline V gene, CDR1 is SGHDT and CDR2 is YYEEEE. CDR3 region: CASSPGQPWDTF. As DNA, the CDR3 is TGTGCCAGCAGCCCCGGACAGCCTTGGGACACCTTC.

The chain employs TRBV2 and TRBJ1-2, with 10 bases aligning to TRBD1. Germline V gene sequence: CDR1 SNHLY, CDR2 FYNNEI. The CDR3 consists of 14 residues. V was pared by 5 bases and J by 4 bases, with 4 bases of the junction left unmatched. The CDR3 sequence: CASSPGQGLYGYTF. DNA for the CDR3: TGTGCCAGCAGTCCGGGACAGGGGCTCTATGGCTACACCTTC.